The 20 T cell receptor beta chains reported below all come from one sample, sequenced in a study of cytomegalovirus exposure and HLA in healthy donors. 13 Jbeta primers and 60 Vbeta primers were used for the PCR. TCRdb keeps only in-frame clones here, not all; method: immunoSEQ multiplex PCR. The sample table sets out about 74,000 clones. The sample was PBMCs. Receptors were obtained from a female donor in good health and CMV-seropositive.

The CDR3 DNA follows: TGCGCCAGCAGCCAAGATGGGGACAGCTACGAGCAGTACTTC. Protein sequence: CASSQDGDSYEQYF. The V gene is TRBV4-3, the J gene TRBJ2-7; TRBD1 matches 7 bases. J lost 3 bases, V lost 0 bases, and 2 bases had no gene match. The CDR3 covers 14 residues. CDR1 is LGHNA and CDR2 is YSLEER in the germline V gene.

The chain is built from TRBV6-5 and TRBJ1-2; D not certain. Trimming shortened V by 0 bases and J by 6 bases, and 14 bases separated the two germline ends. The CDR3 contains 15 residues. CDR1 MNHEY and CDR2 SVGAGI come from the germline V gene. The CDR3 nucleotides read TGTGCCAGCAGTTACTCGGAGGTTAGACCTGATGGCTACACCTTC. Its translation is CASSYSEVRPDGYTF.

The genes are TRBV29-1 and TRBJ1-2, with 8 bases that match TRBD1. Germline lookup yields CDR1 SQVTM and CDR2 ANQGSEA. This CDR3 comprises 13 residues. Trimming cost V 7 bases and J 6 bases; bases outside gene matches: 10. The CDR3 loop reads CSARDRSADGYTF. CDR3 coding DNA: TGCAGCGCTCGGGACAGGTCCGCTGATGGCTACACCTTC.

The V call is TRBV7-9, the J call TRBJ1-3; D call uncertain. CDR3 length: 14 amino acids. The V end was cut by 1 base, the J end by 8 bases, with 12 bases between. Germline-derived CDR1 and CDR2 are SEHNR and FQNEAQ (reference sequence). CDR3 sequence: CASSLGARSDTIYF. The CDR3 DNA sequence: TGTGCCAGCAGCTTAGGGGCCAGATCGGACACCATATATTTT.

The CDR3 protein is CASSLAASGSYEQYF. CDR3 DNA sequence: TGTGCCAGCAGCTTAGCGGCTAGCGGGAGTTACGAGCAGTACTTC. V is TRBV7-2 and J is TRBJ2-7, with TRBD2 matching over 10 bases. V shed 0 bases, J shed 4 bases, and the junction held 3 bases outside the gene matches. This CDR3 region has 15 residues. The germline V gene encodes CDR1 SGHTA and CDR2 FQGNSA. The variable domain in full, with the rest retrieved from reference TRBV7-2 and TRBJ2-7, is GAGVSQSPSNKVTEKGKDVELRCDPISGHTALYWYRQSLGQGLEFLIYFQGNSAPDKSGLPSDRFSAERTGGSVSTLTIQRTQQEDSAVYLCASSLAASGSYEQYFGPGTRLTVT.

The CDR3 nucleotides are TGTGCCAGCAGCGCCCAGGGACAGGGCGTAAACACCATATATTTT. Encoded protein: CASSAQGQGVNTIYF. The V gene is TRBV9, the J gene TRBJ1-3; the match to TRBD1 covers 9 bases. The CDR3 runs 15 residues. Per the germline V gene, CDR1 is SGDLS and CDR2 is YYNGEE. J was trimmed by 6 bases and V by 3 bases; bases with no gene match: 7. Full variable domain (missing parts from reference TRBV9 and TRBJ1-3): DSGVTQTPKHLITATGQRVTLRCSPRSGDLSVYWYQQSLDQGLQFLIQYYNGEERAKGNILERFSAQQFPDLHSELNLSSLELGDSALYFCASSAQGQGVNTIYFGEGSWLTVV.

The chain links TRBV5-1 to TRBJ2-1; 13 nucleotides line up with TRBD2. The CDR3 totals 16 residues. The germline CDR1 and CDR2 sequences are SGHRS and YFSETQ. J gave up 8 bases and V 1 base, and 6 bases lay outside the gene matches. CDR3 sequence (DNA): TGCGCCAGCAGCTTGAAGTCAGGACTAGCGGGGGATGAGCAGTTCTTC. Translated, it gives CASSLKSGLAGDEQFF.

This sequence joins TRBV7-9 and TRBJ1-5; 7 nucleotides match TRBD1. V trimming: 5 bases; J trimming: 2 bases; junction bases outside the gene matches: 6. The CDR3 length is 15 residues. CDR1 is SEHNR and CDR2 is FQNEAQ in the germline V gene (reference sequence). Written as DNA, the CDR3 is TGTGCCAGCAGCGCCCAAGGGACAGGCAATCAGCCCCAGCATTTT. Amino acids: CASSAQGTGNQPQHF.

The chain recombines TRBV6-6 with TRBJ2-7; TRBD2 matches 9 bases. Germline assignment: CDR1 MNHNY and CDR2 SVGAGI (reference sequence). The CDR3 spans 13 residues. The V and J ends lost 5 bases and 5 bases, in that order; junction bases with no gene match: 4. The CDR3 sequence is CASSKGLANEQYF. In DNA form, the CDR3 reads TGTGCCAGCAGTAAAGGACTAGCGAACGAGCAGTACTTC.

V is TRBV5-1 and J is TRBJ1-1; TRBD1 matches 7 bases. The CDR3 loop spans 13 amino acids. Germline CDR1 and CDR2: SGHRS and YFSETQ. With 8 bases clipped from V and 3 bases from J, the junction kept 7 bases outside the gene matches. CDR3 amino acids: CARETGLDTEAFF. CDR3 nucleotides: TGCGCCAGAGAGACAGGGTTGGACACTGAAGCTTTCTTT.

This sequence joins TRBV6-4 and TRBJ2-1; 8 nucleotides align to TRBD2. Trimming at V came to 2 bases and at J to 0 bases, leaving 0 bases not matched to a gene. CDR1 and CDR2 (germline): MRHNA, SNTAGT. CDR3 length equals 15 residues. The CDR3 nucleotides read TGTGCCAGCAGTGACGCGGGGGGCTCCTACAATGAGCAGTTCTTC. Translation: CASSDAGGSYNEQFF.

The V gene is TRBV30, the J gene TRBJ2-3; D uncertain. There are 15 residues in the CDR3. V was clipped by 4 bases and J by 2 bases, with 16 bases between them. CDR1 is GTSNPN and CDR2 is SVGIG in the germline V gene (reference sequence). The CDR3 nucleotides read TGTGCCTGGAACCCCCGTCTAGGCAACACAGATACGCAGTATTTT. Its protein product is CAWNPRLGNTDTQYF.

The rearrangement links TRBV9 to TRBJ2-5; a weak D match, TRBD2 (7 bases). This CDR3 contains 16 residues. Deletions cut 4 bases from V and 2 bases from J, with 18 bases between. Germline V gene sequence: CDR1 SGDLS, CDR2 YYNGEE. CDR3 sequence reads: CASSSRWGGLQETQYF. The CDR3 DNA reads as TGTGCCAGCAGCTCCCGGTGGGGGGGGCTTCAAGAGACCCAGTACTTC.

The V and J genes are TRBV27 and TRBJ1-5; possibly TRBD1 for D (5 bases). CDR3 size: 14 residues. V gave up 8 bases and J gave up 0 bases, with 11 bases separating them. CDR1 is MNHEY, CDR2 SMNVEV, per germline (reference sequence). CDR3 residues: CASGGHLSNQPQHF. The CDR3 DNA reads as TGTGCCAGCGGCGGACACCTTAGCAATCAGCCCCAGCATTTT.

V is TRBV7-2 and J is TRBJ1-1; D might be TRBD1 (5 bases). The germline CDR1 and CDR2 sequences are SGHTA and FQGNSA. Trimming left V 5 bases short and J 5 bases short, with 15 bases between. There are 14 residues in the CDR3. Here the CDR3 DNA reads TGTGCCAGCAGCCCACAGGCTTCGAGGACTGAAGCTTTCTTT. Amino acid sequence: CASSPQASRTEAFF.

V and J are TRBV7-2 and TRBJ1-2, with D unclear. Per the germline V gene, CDR1 is SGHTA and CDR2 is FQGNSA. The CDR3 has 14 amino acids. V lost 3 bases to trimming and J lost 4 bases, with 12 bases between them. CDR3: CASSFSQARYGYTF. The CDR3 DNA reads as TGTGCCAGCAGCTTTAGTCAGGCCCGCTATGGCTACACCTTC. The variable domain in full, with the rest retrieved from reference TRBV7-2 and TRBJ1-2, is GAGVSQSPSNKVTEKGKDVELRCDPISGHTALYWYRQSLGQGLEFLIYFQGNSAPDKSGLPSDRFSAERTGGSVSTLTIQRTQQEDSAVYLCASSFSQARYGYTFGSGTRLTVV.

The chain recombines TRBV6-5 with TRBJ2-1; maybe TRBD1 (5 bases). CDR1 and CDR2 from the germline V gene are MNHEY and SVGAGI. V was cut by 2 bases and J by 0 bases, with 11 bases left in between. The CDR3 extends over 16 amino acids. The CDR3 protein is CASSYGGQSSYNEQFF. Written as DNA, the CDR3 is TGTGCCAGCAGTTACGGCGGACAAAGCTCCTACAATGAGCAGTTCTTC.

The J gene is TRBJ2-5, the V gene TRBV6-5; possibly TRBD2 for D (5 bases). V shed 8 bases and J shed 2 bases, with 15 bases lying between them. The germline CDR1 and CDR2 sequences are MNHEY and SVGAGI. This CDR3 has 14 residues. The CDR3 sequence is CASGAGVIQETQYF. The CDR3 DNA follows: TGTGCCAGCGGCGCCGGGGTGATACAAGAGACCCAGTACTTC.

The chain has TRBV27 and TRBJ1-5, with 8 bases identical to TRBD1. With 0 bases clipped from V and 6 bases from J, the junction kept 7 bases outside the gene matches. Looked up from germline, CDR1 is MNHEY and CDR2 is SMNVEV (reference sequence). The CDR3 length is 16 residues. As DNA, the CDR3 is TGTGCCAGCAGTTTATCCGCCGGGACAGGATCTCAGCCCCAGCATTTT. Its protein product is CASSLSAGTGSQPQHF.

This chain joins TRBV29-1 and TRBJ1-1, with D maybe TRBD1 (6 bases). Trimming took 1 base from V and 3 from J, leaving 12 bases between them. Germline assignment: CDR1 SQVTM and CDR2 ANQGSEA. The CDR3 contains 14 residues. In nucleotides, the CDR3 is TGCAGCGTTGAAGTCGAGGGGGGGGACACTGAAGCTTTCTTT. This translates into CSVEVEGGDTEAFF. The entire variable domain, with the rest obtained from reference TRBV29-1 and TRBJ1-1, is as follows: SAVISQKPSRDICQRGTSLTIQCQVDSQVTMMFWYRQQPGQSLTLIATANQGSEATYESGFVIDKFPISRPNLTFSTLTVSNMSPEDSSIYLCSVEVEGGDTEAFFGQGTRLTVV.